Listed below are T cell receptor beta chains from one sample, sequenced in a study of blood T cell repertoires in COVID-19. Profiling relied on immunoSEQ multiplex PCR, and the TCRdb table lists in-frame clones only, not all of them. The table includes 15,000 to 20,000 clones, around 90% detected once. Sequencing was performed on peripheral blood. Receptor source: a woman older than 75 with COVID-19, enrolled during active disease. The CDR3 runs from the conserved cysteine through the conserved F or W. Each record gives: clone size, CDR3 length, D gene, V gene, J gene, CDR3 DNA, CDR3 protein. D genes are given only for firm matches. For some rows the clone size is stated as once, few or many, or as a class when expanded; others skip it.

clone size: -; CDR3 length: 14; D gene: -; V gene: TRBV7-9; J gene: TRBJ2-1; CDR3 DNA: TGTGCCAGCAGCCCTTCGGCGGCGGGGAATGAGCAGTTCTTC; CDR3 protein: CASSPSAAGNEQFF
clone size: -; CDR3 length: 17; D gene: -; V gene: TRBV11-2; J gene: TRBJ1-6; CDR3 DNA: TGTGCCAGCAGCTTAGTATCAGGGGCCGAAAGGATTAGACCCCTCCACTTT; CDR3 protein: CASSLVSGAERIRPLHF
clone size: -; CDR3 length: 13; D gene: TRBD1; V gene: TRBV9; J gene: TRBJ1-6; CDR3 DNA: TGTGCCAGCGGGCAGGGGGACGATTCACCCCTCCACTTT; CDR3 protein: CASGQGDDSPLHF
clone size: once; CDR3 length: 16; D gene: TRBD1; V gene: TRBV4-1; J gene: TRBJ1-2; CDR3 DNA: TGCGCCAGCAGCCAAGAGGAGGCAGGGGGCTTTTATGGCTACACCTTC; CDR3 protein: CASSQEEAGGFYGYTF
clone size: -; CDR3 length: 16; D gene: -; V gene: TRBV18; J gene: TRBJ1-1; CDR3 DNA: TGTGCCAGCTCACCACCGGGGGCAGGGTATGGTACTGAAGCTTTCTTT; CDR3 protein: CASSPPGAGYGTEAFF
clone size: -; CDR3 length: 13; D gene: -; V gene: TRBV7-2; J gene: TRBJ1-5; CDR3 DNA: TGTGCCAGCAGCGTAGGGGCCCAGCAGCCCCAGCATTTT; CDR3 protein: CASSVGAQQPQHF
clone size: -; CDR3 length: 15; D gene: -; V gene: TRBV4-3; J gene: TRBJ1-2; CDR3 DNA: TGCGCCAGCAGCCAAGATCGTGGAGGGAGATATGGCTACACCTTC; CDR3 protein: CASSQDRGGRYGYTF
clone size: -; CDR3 length: 15; D gene: TRBD1; V gene: TRBV10-3; J gene: TRBJ2-7; CDR3 DNA: TGTGCCATCAGCCTCACAGGGGACCGCTCCTACGAGCAGTACTTC; CDR3 protein: CAISLTGDRSYEQYF
clone size: -; CDR3 length: 14; D gene: -; V gene: TRBV5-1; J gene: TRBJ2-7; CDR3 DNA: TGCGCCAGCAGCTTGGACACCCAGGGTCCCGAGCAGTACTTC; CDR3 protein: CASSLDTQGPEQYF
clone size: once; CDR3 length: 15; D gene: TRBD1; V gene: TRBV4-3; J gene: TRBJ2-1; CDR3 DNA: TGCGCCAGCAGCCAAAACAGGGGGCGGAACAATGAGCAGTTCTTC; CDR3 protein: CASSQNRGRNNEQFF
clone size: -; CDR3 length: 15; D gene: TRBD1; V gene: TRBV6-5; J gene: TRBJ2-7; CDR3 DNA: TGTGCCAGCAGTACCCGGGACAGGGGTTTGCACGAGCAGTACTTC; CDR3 protein: CASSTRDRGLHEQYF
clone size: few; CDR3 length: 14; D gene: TRBD1; V gene: TRBV2; J gene: TRBJ1-1; CDR3 DNA: TGTGCCAGCAGTGTTGGACAGGGGAACACTGAAGCTTTCTTT; CDR3 protein: CASSVGQGNTEAFF
clone size: -; CDR3 length: 13; D gene: -; V gene: TRBV7-9; J gene: TRBJ1-2; CDR3 DNA: TGTGCCAGCAGCTTTCCAGGGAACTATGGCTACACCTTC; CDR3 protein: CASSFPGNYGYTF
clone size: -; CDR3 length: 16; D gene: TRBD2; V gene: TRBV13; J gene: TRBJ2-3; CDR3 DNA: TGTGCCAGCAGCTTAGGGGGCGGGAGAGGAACAGATACGCAGTATTTT; CDR3 protein: CASSLGGGRGTDTQYF
clone size: -; CDR3 length: 16; D gene: TRBD2; V gene: TRBV5-1; J gene: TRBJ2-5; CDR3 DNA: TGCGCCAGCAGCTTCGCCGGACTAGCGGGAGTGGAGACCCAGTACTTC; CDR3 protein: CASSFAGLAGVETQYF
clone size: -; CDR3 length: 18; D gene: TRBD2; V gene: TRBV3-1/TRBV3-2; J gene: TRBJ2-1; CDR3 DNA: TGTGCCAGCAGCCAAGGCCCTCTGTCAGCTAGCGGGGGCAATGAGCAGTTCTTC; CDR3 protein: CASSQGPLSASGGNEQFF
clone size: -; CDR3 length: 14; D gene: -; V gene: TRBV19; J gene: TRBJ1-1; CDR3 DNA: TGTGCCAGTACCTATCGGGGGTTCGGCACTGAAGCTTTCTTT; CDR3 protein: CASTYRGFGTEAFF
clone size: -; CDR3 length: 17; D gene: TRBD1; V gene: TRBV24-1; J gene: TRBJ2-6; CDR3 DNA: TGTGCCACCAGTGATCCGGACAGGGCAGCTGGGGCCAACGTCCTGACTTTC; CDR3 protein: CATSDPDRAAGANVLTF
clone size: -; CDR3 length: 16; D gene: -; V gene: TRBV2; J gene: TRBJ2-2; CDR3 DNA: TGTGCCAGCAGTGGCCGATGGACAGAAAACACCGGGGAGCTGTTTTTT; CDR3 protein: CASSGRWTENTGELFF
clone size: few; CDR3 length: 12; D gene: TRBD1; V gene: TRBV6-6; J gene: TRBJ1-5; CDR3 DNA: TGTGCCAGCAGGTGGGGACAGGGGGAATATCATTTT; CDR3 protein: CASRWGQGEYHF
clone size: -; CDR3 length: 15; D gene: TRBD1; V gene: TRBV7-9; J gene: TRBJ1-4; CDR3 DNA: TGTGCCAGCAGCCTGGGGGGACAGTCTAATGAAAAACTGTTTTTT; CDR3 protein: CASSLGGQSNEKLFF
clone size: -; CDR3 length: 14; D gene: TRBD1; V gene: TRBV6-5; J gene: TRBJ1-6; CDR3 DNA: TGTGCCAGCCGAATCGGACAGGGTGGATCACCCCTCCACTTT; CDR3 protein: CASRIGQGGSPLHF
clone size: -; CDR3 length: 13; D gene: -; V gene: TRBV5-4; J gene: TRBJ1-2; CDR3 DNA: TGTGCCAGCAGCACCGGGACAAACTATGGCTACACCTTC; CDR3 protein: CASSTGTNYGYTF
clone size: -; CDR3 length: 12; D gene: -; V gene: TRBV2; J gene: TRBJ1-1; CDR3 DNA: TGTGCCAGCATATCGGAGGTCACTGAAGCTTTCTTT; CDR3 protein: CASISEVTEAFF
clone size: once; CDR3 length: 14; D gene: TRBD1; V gene: TRBV5-1; J gene: TRBJ1-2; CDR3 DNA: TGCGCCAGCAGCTCGTGGCAGGGGGCTGACGGCTACACCTTC; CDR3 protein: CASSSWQGADGYTF
clone size: -; CDR3 length: 16; D gene: -; V gene: TRBV27; J gene: TRBJ1-4; CDR3 DNA: TGTGCCAGCGGGCGTACAGGGCGTTTCACTAATGAAAAACTGTTTTTT; CDR3 protein: CASGRTGRFTNEKLFF